This section outlines one T cell receptor beta chain sequence together with its context. The germline CDR1 and CDR2 sequences are MDHEN and SYDVKM. Between the trimmed V and J ends, which lost 2 bases and 4 bases, there was a span of 11 bases. The length of the CDR3 is 14 residues. The data were taken from a study of blood T cell repertoires in COVID-19. Overall study: Italy, Spain and the United States were the sources of the convalescent and acute COVID-19 samples. T cells, B-cell-depleted T cells, or PBMCs supplied cDNA or gDNA.

Per the study methods: Amplification of reference gene primers was used by the study to estimate nucleated cell counts. TCRdb's copy holds only in-frame clones and misses some; the assay was immunoSEQ multiplex PCR. Clone size and the V and J calls come from that table; the DNA yielded D and trimming. The data show roughly 65,000 clones, roughly 85% seen once. The V and J genes are TRBV28 and TRBJ1-1; maybe TRBD1 (5 bases). The sequence came from a human donor in a cohort sampled during active COVID-19. Sequences were obtained from peripheral blood. In DNA form, the CDR3 reads TGTGCCAGCAGTTTAAGGGGATCGGTCACTGAAGCTTTCTTT. Amino acids: CASSLRGSVTEAFF.